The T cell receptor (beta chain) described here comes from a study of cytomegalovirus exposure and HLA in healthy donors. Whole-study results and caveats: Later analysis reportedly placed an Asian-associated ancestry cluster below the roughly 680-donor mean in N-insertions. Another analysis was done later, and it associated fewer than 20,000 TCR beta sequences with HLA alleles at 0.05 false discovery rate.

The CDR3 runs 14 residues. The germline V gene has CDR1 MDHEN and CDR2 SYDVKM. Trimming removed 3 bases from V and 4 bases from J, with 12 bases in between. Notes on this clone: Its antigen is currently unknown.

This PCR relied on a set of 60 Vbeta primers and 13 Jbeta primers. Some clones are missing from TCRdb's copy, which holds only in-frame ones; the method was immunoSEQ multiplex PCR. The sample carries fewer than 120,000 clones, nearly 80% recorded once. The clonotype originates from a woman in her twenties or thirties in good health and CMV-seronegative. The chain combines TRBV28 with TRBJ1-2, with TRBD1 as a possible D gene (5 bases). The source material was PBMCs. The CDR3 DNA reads TGTGCCAGCAGTTTGGCAGGGTCGGTCTATGGCTACACCTTC. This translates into CASSLAGSVYGYTF.